The T cell receptor beta chain under discussion was sequenced for a study of blood T cell repertoires in COVID-19. Study as a whole: Sites in the United States, Italy and Spain provided acute and convalescent COVID-19 samples. The cDNA or gDNA used as material had been derived from T cells, B-cell-depleted T cells, or PBMCs.

V was shortened by 5 bases and J by 6 bases, with 14 bases between the two germline ends. This CDR3 is 13 amino acids long. Germline lookup yields CDR1 SGHTA and CDR2 FQGTGA. Clones were sequenced by immunoSEQ multiplex PCR, and TCRdb holds only the in-frame ones, with some missing. The table lists about 170,000 clones, around 85% of them singletons. What was sequenced was peripheral blood. This TCR derives from a man between 60 and 70 years old who had recovered from COVID-19. The chain is built from TRBV7-3 and TRBJ2-7; tentatively, D is TRBD1 (6 bases). CDR3 bases: TGTGCCAGCAGCCCGTATACAGGGAGCGAGCAGTACTTC. Translated, it gives CASSPYTGSEQYF.